The clone carrying this TCR beta chain was picked up many times. This sample is part of a study of CD8 T cells in ankylosing spondylitis. This CDR3 contains 14 residues. V lost 3 bases and J lost 4; bases outside the gene matches: 6. CDR1 is DFQATT, CDR2 SNEGSKA, per germline (reference sequence). Libraries of TCR beta came from quantitative 5'-RACE with molecular barcodes. TCRdb re-called the 5' RACE reads with MiXCR, one entry per CDR3 protein. The sample comprises 200,000 to 300,000 distinct CDR3 sequences, 8% to 9.5% of which are singletons, and about 6.5% rests with the top ten. The clonotype was recovered from a male donor with ankylosing spondylitis or in good health (not recorded which). The material sequenced was blood, either unsorted or a sorted T cell fraction (not recorded which). The genes are TRBV20-1 and TRBJ2-7; 10 positions agree with TRBD1. The CDR3 sequence: CSASPRQGAYEQYF. For the CDR3, the DNA is TGCAGTGCTAGCCCACGACAGGGGGCTTACGAGCAGTACTTC.